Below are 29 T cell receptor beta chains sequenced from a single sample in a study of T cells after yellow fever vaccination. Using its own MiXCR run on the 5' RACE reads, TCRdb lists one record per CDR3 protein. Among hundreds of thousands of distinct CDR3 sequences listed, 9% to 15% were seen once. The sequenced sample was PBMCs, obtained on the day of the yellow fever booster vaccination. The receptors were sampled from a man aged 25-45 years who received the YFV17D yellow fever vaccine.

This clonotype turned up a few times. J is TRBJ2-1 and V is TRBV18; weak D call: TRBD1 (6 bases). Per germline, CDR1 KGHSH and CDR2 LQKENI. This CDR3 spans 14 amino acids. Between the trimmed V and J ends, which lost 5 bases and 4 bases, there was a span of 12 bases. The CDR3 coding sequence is TGTGCCAGCTCATCCCGACAGGTTTACAATGAGCAGTTCTTC. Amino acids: CASSSRQVYNEQFF. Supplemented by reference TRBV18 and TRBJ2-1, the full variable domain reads NAGVMQNPRHLVRRRGQEARLRCSPMKGHSHVYWYRQLPEEGLKFMVYLQKENIIDESGMPKERFSAEFPKEGPSILRIQQVVRGDSAAYFCASSSRQVYNEQFFGPGTRLTVL.

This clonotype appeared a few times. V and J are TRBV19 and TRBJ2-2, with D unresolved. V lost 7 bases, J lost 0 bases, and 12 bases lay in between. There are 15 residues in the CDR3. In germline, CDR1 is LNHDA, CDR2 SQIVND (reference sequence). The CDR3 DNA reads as TGTGCCAGTACCGATTCTACGTCGAACACCGGGGAGCTGTTTTTT. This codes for CASTDSTSNTGELFF.

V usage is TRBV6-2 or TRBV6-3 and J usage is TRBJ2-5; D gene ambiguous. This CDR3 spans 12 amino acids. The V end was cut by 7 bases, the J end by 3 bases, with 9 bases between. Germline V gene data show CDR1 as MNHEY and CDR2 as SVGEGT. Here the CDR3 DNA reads TGTGCCAGCACCCTTAGGGAAGAGACCCAGTACTTC. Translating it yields CASTLREETQYF.

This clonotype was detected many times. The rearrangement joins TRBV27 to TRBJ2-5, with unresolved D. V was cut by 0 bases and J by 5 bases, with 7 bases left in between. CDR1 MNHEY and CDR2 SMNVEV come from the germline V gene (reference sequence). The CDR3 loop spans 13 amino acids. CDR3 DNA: TGTGCCAGCAGTTTATCTAATGTGGAGACCCAGTACTTC. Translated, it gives CASSLSNVETQYF.

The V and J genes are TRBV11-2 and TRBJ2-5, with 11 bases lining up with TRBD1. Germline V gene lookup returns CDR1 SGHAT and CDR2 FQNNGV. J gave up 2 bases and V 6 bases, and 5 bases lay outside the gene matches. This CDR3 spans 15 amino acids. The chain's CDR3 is CASSHRDRGQETQYF. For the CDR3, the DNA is TGTGCCAGCAGTCACCGGGACAGGGGGCAAGAGACCCAGTACTTC.

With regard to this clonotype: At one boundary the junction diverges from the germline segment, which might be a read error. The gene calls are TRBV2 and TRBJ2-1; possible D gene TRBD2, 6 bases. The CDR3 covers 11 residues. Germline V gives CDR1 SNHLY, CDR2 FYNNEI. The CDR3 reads CASREGLPSVF. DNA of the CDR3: TGTGCCAGCAGAGAGGGACTCCCCTCGGTCTTC.

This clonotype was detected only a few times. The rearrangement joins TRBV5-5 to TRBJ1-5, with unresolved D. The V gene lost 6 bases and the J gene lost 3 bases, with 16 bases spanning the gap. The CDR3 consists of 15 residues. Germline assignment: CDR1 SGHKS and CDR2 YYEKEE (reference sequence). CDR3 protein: CASKKDSGPNQPQHF. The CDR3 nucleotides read TGTGCCAGCAAGAAAGACTCAGGCCCCAATCAGCCCCAGCATTTT.

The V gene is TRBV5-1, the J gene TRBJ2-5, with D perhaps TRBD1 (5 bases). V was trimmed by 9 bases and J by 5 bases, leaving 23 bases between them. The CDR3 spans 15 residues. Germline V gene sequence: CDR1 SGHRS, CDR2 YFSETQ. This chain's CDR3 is CATKGQLNYGETQYF. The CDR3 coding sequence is TGCGCCACCAAGGGGCAGCTTAACTACGGGGAGACCCAGTACTTC. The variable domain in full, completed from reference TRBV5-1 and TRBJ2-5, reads KAGVTQTPRYLIKTRGQQVTLSCSPISGHRSVSWYQQTPGQGLQFLFEYFSETQRNKGNFPGRFSGRQFSNSRSEMNVSTLELGDSALYLCATKGQLNYGETQYFGPGTRLLVL.

The CDR3 sequence: CSVARALEQYF. As DNA, the CDR3 is TGCAGCGTGGCCAGGGCTCTCGAGCAGTACTTC. The chain employs TRBV29-1 and TRBJ2-7; D is possibly TRBD1 (5 bases). Looked up from germline, CDR1 is SQVTM and CDR2 is ANQGSEA. The CDR3 runs to 11 residues. Trimming shortened V by 6 bases and J by 6 bases, and 12 bases separated the two germline ends.

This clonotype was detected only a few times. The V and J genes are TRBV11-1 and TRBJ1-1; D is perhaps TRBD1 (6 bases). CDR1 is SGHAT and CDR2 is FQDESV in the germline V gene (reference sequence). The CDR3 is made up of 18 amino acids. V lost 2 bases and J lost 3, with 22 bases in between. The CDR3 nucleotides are TGTGCCAGCAGCTTACCTAGGGCACAGGGAAGTGTGGACACTGAAGCTTTCTTT. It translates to CASSLPRAQGSVDTEAFF.

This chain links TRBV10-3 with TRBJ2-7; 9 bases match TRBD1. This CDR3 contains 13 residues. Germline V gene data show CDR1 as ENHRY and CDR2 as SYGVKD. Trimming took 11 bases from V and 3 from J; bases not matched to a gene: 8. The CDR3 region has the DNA TGTGCCTCGACAGGGGGTGGGGACTACGAGCAGTACTTC. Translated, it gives CASTGGGDYEQYF.

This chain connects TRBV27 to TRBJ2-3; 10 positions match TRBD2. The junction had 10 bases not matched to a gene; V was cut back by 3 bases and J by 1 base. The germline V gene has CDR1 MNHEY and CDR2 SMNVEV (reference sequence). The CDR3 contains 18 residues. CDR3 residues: CASSLFLAGEGGTDTQYF. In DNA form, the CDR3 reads TGTGCCAGCAGTTTGTTTCTAGCGGGAGAGGGAGGCACAGATACGCAGTATTTT.

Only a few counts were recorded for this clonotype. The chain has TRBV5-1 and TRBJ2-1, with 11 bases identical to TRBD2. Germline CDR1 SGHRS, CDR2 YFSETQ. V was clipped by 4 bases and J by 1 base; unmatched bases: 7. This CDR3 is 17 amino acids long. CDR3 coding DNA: TGCGCCAGCAGCGCGCTAGCGGGAGGCCCTTCCTACAATGAGCAGTTCTTC. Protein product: CASSALAGGPSYNEQFF.

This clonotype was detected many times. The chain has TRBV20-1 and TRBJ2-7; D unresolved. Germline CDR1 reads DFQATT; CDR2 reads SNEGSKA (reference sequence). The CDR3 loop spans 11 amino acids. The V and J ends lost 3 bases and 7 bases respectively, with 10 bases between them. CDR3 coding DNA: TGCAGTGCTAGCCCCATTATAGAGCAGTACTTC. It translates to CSASPIIEQYF.

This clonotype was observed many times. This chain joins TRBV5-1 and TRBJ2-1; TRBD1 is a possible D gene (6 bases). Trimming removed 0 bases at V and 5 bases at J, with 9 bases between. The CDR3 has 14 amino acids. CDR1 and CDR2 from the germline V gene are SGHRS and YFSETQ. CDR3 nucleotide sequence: TGCGCCAGCAGCTTGGGGCAGGGGAACAATGAGCAGTTCTTC. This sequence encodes CASSLGQGNNEQFF.

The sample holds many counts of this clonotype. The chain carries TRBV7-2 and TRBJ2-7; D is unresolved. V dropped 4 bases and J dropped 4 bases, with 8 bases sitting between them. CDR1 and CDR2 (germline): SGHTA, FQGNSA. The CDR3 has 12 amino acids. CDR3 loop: CASSSTDYEQYF. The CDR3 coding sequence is TGTGCCAGCAGCTCGACTGATTACGAGCAGTACTTC.

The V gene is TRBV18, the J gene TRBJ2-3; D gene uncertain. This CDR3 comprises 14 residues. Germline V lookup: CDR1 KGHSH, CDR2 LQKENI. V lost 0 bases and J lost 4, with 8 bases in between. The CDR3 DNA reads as TGTGCCAGCTCACCACCCATCCTGGCAGATACGCAGTATTTT. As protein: CASSPPILADTQYF.

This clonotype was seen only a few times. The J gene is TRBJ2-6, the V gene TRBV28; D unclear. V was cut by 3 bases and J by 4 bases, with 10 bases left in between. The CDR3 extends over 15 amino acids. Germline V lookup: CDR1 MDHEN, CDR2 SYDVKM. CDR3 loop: CASSFLGSGANVLTF. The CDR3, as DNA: TGTGCCAGCAGTTTTCTCGGGTCCGGGGCCAACGTCCTGACTTTC.

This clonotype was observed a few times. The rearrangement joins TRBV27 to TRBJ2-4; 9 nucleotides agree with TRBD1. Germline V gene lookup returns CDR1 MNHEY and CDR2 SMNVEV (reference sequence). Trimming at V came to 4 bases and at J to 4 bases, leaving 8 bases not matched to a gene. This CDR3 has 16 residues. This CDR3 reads CASSSILTGGKNIQYF. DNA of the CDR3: TGTGCCAGCAGTTCCATCCTGACAGGGGGTAAAAACATTCAGTACTTC.

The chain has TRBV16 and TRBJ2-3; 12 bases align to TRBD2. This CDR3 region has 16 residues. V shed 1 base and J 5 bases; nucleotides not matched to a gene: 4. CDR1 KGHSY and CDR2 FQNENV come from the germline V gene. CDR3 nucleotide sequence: TGTGCCAGCAGCCAATTCGAACTAGCGGGAGGAGATACGCAGTATTTT. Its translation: CASSQFELAGGDTQYF.

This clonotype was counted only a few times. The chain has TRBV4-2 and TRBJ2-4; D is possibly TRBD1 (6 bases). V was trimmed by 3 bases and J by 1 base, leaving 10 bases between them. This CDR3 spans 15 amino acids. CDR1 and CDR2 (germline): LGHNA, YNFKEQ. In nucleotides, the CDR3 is TGTGCCAGCAGCCAGGAGAGGGGGGCCAAAAACATTCAGTACTTC. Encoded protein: CASSQERGAKNIQYF.

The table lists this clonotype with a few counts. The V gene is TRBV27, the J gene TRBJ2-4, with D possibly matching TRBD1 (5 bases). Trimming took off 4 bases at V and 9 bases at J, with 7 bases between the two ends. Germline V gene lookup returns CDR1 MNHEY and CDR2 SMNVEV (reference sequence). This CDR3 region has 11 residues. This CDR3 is CASSSGSIQYF. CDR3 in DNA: TGTGCCAGCAGTTCAGGGTCCATTCAGTACTTC.

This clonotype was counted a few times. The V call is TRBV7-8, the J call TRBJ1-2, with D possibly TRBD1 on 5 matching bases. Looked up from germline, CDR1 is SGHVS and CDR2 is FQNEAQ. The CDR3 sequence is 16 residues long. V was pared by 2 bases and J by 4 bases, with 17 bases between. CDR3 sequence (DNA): TGTGCCAGCAGCTTAACCAAGGGACGGAGGACCTATGGCTACACCTTC. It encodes CASSLTKGRRTYGYTF.

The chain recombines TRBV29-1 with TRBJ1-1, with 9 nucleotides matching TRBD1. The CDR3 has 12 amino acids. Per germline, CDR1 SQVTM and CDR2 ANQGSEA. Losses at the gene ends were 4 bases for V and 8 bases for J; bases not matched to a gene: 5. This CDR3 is CSVVRDRAEAFF. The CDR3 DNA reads TGCAGCGTTGTCCGGGACAGGGCAGAAGCTTTCTTT. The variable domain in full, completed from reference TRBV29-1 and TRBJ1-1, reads SAVISQKPSRDICQRGTSLTIQCQVDSQVTMMFWYRQQPGQSLTLIATANQGSEATYESGFVIDKFPISRPNLTFSTLTVSNMSPEDSSIYLCSVVRDRAEAFFGQGTRLTVV.

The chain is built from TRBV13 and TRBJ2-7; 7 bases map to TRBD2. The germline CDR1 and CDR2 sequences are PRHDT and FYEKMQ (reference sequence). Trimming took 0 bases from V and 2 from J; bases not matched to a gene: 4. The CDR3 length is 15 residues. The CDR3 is CASSLGSSGPYEQYF. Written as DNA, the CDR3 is TGTGCCAGCAGCTTAGGCTCTAGCGGCCCCTACGAGCAGTACTTC.

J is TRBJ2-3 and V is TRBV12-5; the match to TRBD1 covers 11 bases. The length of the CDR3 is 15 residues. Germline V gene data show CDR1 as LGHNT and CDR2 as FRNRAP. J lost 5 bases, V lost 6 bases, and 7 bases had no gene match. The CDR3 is CASGSGTGGIDTQYF. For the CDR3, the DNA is TGTGCTAGTGGCTCCGGGACAGGGGGGATAGATACGCAGTATTTT.

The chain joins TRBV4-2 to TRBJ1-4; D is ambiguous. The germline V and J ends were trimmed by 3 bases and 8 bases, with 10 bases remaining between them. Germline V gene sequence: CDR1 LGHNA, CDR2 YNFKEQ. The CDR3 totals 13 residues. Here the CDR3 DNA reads TGTGCCAGCAGCCATTACACCGCCGAAAAACTGTTTTTT. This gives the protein CASSHYTAEKLFF.

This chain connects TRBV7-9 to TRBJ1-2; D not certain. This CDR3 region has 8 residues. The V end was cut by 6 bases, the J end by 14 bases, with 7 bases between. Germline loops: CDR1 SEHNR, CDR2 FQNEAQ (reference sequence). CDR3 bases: TGTGCCAGCAGGGCGGAAACCTTC. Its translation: CASRAETF. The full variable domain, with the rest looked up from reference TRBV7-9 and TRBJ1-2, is DTGVSQNPRHKITKRGQNVTFRCDPISEHNRLYWYRQTLGQGPEFLTYFQNEAQLEKSRLLSDRFSAERPKGSFSTLEIQRTEQGDSAMYLCASRAETFGSGTRLTVV.

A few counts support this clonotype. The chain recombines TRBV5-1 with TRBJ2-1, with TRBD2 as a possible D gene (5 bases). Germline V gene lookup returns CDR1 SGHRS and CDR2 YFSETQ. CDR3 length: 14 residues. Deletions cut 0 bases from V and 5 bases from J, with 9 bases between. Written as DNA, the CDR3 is TGCGCCAGCAGCTTGGCGAGGACTCACAATGAGCAGTTCTTC. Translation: CASSLARTHNEQFF.